This T cell receptor beta chain was found in a study of blood T cell repertoires in COVID-19. The wider study: Donors in the United States, Italy and Spain gave samples during acute or convalescent COVID-19.

Adults between roughly 18 and 95 years of age took part from approximately 24 US areas. Cohort placement rested on clinical history that participants reported themselves. The CDR3 has 15 amino acids. Germline CDR1 reads SGHKS; CDR2 reads YYEKEE (reference sequence). V gave up 4 bases and J gave up 1 base, with 12 bases separating them. Original handling: Counts of nucleated cells, estimated from reference gene primer amplification, were obtained. The protocol was immunoSEQ multiplex PCR, while the TCRdb copy is restricted to in-frame clones and leaves out a portion. The V and J calls and the clone size are those of that table, but D and trimming were determined from the DNA. Here the sample spans 130,000 or so clones, 84% being singletons.

This receptor was obtained from a woman younger than 45 who had recovered from COVID-19. Sequencing input: PBMCs or T cells enriched from blood (not recorded which). The chain couples TRBV5-5 to TRBJ1-3; no reliable D call. For the CDR3, the DNA is TGTGCCAGCAGCCCCGCGGGCTTATCTGGAAACACCATATATTTT. Its translation is CASSPAGLSGNTIYF. The whole variable domain, remainder taken from reference TRBV5-5 and TRBJ1-3, is DAGVTQSPTHLIKTRGQQVTLRCSPISGHKSVSWYQQVLGQGPQFIFQYYEKEERGRGNFPDRFSARQFPNYSSELNVNALLLGDSALYLCASSPAGLSGNTIYFGEGSWLTVV.